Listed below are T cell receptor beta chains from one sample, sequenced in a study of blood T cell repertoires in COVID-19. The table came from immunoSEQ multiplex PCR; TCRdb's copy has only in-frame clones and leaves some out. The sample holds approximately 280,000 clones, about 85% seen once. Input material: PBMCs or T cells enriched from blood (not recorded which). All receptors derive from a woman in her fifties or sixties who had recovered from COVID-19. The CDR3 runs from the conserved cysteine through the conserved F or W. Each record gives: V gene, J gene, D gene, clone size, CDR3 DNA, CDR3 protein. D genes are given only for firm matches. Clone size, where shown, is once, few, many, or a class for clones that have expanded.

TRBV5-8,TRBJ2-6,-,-,TGTGCCAGCAGCTGGGGGGAGTTGGGCGTCTCTGGGGCCAACGTCCTGACTTTC,CASSWGELGVSGANVLTF
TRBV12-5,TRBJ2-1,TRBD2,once,TGTGCTAGTGGCACCGGGACTACCTACAATGAGCAGTTCTTC,CASGTGTTYNEQFF
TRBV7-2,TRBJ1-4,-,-,TGTGCCAGCAGCTTCGGGGAAAAACTGTTTTTT,CASSFGEKLFF
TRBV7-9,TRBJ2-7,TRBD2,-,TGTGCCAGCAGCCCCAGCGGGGGGATCTCCTACGAGCAGTACTTC,CASSPSGGISYEQYF
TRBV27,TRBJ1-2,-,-,TGTGCCAGCAGTTTAAGGGACAAGGATGGCTACACCTTC,CASSLRDKDGYTF
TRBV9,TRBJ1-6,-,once,TGTGCCAGCAGCCCGGGACAAGTGGCACCCCTCCACTTT,CASSPGQVAPLHF
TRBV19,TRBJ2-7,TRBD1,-,TGTGCCAGTAGTGGTCGGAGACAGGGTTACGAGCAGTACTTC,CASSGRRQGYEQYF
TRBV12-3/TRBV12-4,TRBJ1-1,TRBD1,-,TGTGCCGTTTCGGGACAGGTGTACACTGAAGCTTTCTTT,CAVSGQVYTEAFF
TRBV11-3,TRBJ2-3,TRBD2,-,TGTGCCAGCAGCTTACTAGGGCTAGCGGGAGGCCCCCCTGCTACAGATACGCAGTATTTT,CASSLLGLAGGPPATDTQYF
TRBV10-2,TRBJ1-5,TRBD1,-,TGCGCCAGCAGTGAGTCAGGGGGCAGGCAGCCCCAGCATTTT,CASSESGGRQPQHF
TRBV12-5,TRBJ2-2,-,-,TGTGCTAGTGGTTTGCCCCGGAGGACCGGGGAGCTGTTTTTT,CASGLPRRTGELFF
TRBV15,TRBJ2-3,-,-,TGTGCCACCAGCAGAGATCTCCAGGCCACAGATACGCAGTATTTT,CATSRDLQATDTQYF
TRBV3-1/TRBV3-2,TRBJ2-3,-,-,TGTGCCAGCAGCCAAGGCTGGGGCCCGGCAGATACGCAGTATTTT,CASSQGWGPADTQYF
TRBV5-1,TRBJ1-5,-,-,TGCGCCAGCAGCTTGGTCGCAGGGGAGGGTCAGCCCCAGCATTTT,CASSLVAGEGQPQHF
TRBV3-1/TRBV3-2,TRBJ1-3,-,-,TGTGCCAGCAGCCCCTCCTGGTCTATCTCTGGAAACACCATATATTTT,CASSPSWSISGNTIYF
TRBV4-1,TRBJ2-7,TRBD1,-,TGCGCCAGCAGCCAGGAAAGACAGGGGGACTACGAGCAGTACTTC,CASSQERQGDYEQYF
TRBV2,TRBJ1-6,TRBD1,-,TGTGCCAGTACAATTAGGACAGGGGACTCACCCCTCCACTTT,CASTIRTGDSPLHF
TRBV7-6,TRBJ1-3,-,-,TGTGCCAGCAGCTTAGAGAGACAATCATTAGGAAACACCATATATTTT,CASSLERQSLGNTIYF
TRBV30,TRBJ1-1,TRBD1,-,TGTGCCTGGAGTCCAGGGGGCACTGAAGCTTTCTTT,CAWSPGGTEAFF
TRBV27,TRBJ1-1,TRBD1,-,TGTGCCAGCGGGACAGGTGGGACTGAAGCTTTCTTT,CASGTGGTEAFF
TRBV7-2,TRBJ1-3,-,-,TGTGCCAGCAGCACTAATTCTGGAAACACCATATATTTT,CASSTNSGNTIYF
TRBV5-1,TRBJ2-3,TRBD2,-,TGCGCCAGCAGCTTGGGACTAGCGGGAGGGCGGGGGTTCACAGATACGCAGTATTTT,CASSLGLAGGRGFTDTQYF
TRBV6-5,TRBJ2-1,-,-,TGTGCCAGCAGTTACTCGTGGGAGAGTGAGCAGTTCTTC,CASSYSWESEQFF
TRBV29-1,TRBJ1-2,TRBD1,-,TGCAGCTCGTACCGGGACAGGGCTGGCTACACCTTC,CSSYRDRAGYTF
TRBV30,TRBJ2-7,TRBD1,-,TGTGCCTGGAACCGGGACAGGGGTTACGAGCAGTACTTC,CAWNRDRGYEQYF
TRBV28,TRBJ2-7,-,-,TGTGCCAGCAGTTTAGTGGGGGGGCCAAGCGAGCAGTACTTC,CASSLVGGPSEQYF
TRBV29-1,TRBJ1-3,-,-,TGCAGCGTTCAACCGGGGGCTGGAAACACCATATATTTT,CSVQPGAGNTIYF
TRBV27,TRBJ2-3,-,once,TGTGCCAGCAGTTATAAGCGGTTGGATACGCAGTATTTT,CASSYKRLDTQYF
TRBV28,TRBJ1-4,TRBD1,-,TGTGCCAGCAGTTCCGTATGGGACAGGGGGAAGGATGAAAAACTGTTTTTT,CASSSVWDRGKDEKLFF
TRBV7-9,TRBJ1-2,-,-,TGTGCCAGCAGCTTTTCAGGGTCTGAGGGCTACACCTTC,CASSFSGSEGYTF
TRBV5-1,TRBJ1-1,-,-,TGCGCCAGCAGCTTGGAGCCGAGGAACACTGAAGCTTTCTTT,CASSLEPRNTEAFF
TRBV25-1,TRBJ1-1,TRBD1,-,TGTGCCAGTCGACAGGGCTTGAGCACTGAAGCTTTCTTT,CASRQGLSTEAFF
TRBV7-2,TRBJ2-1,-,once,TGTGCCAGCAGCACCGGGACGGGAGACAATGAGCAGTTCTTC,CASSTGTGDNEQFF
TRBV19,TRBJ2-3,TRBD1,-,TGTGCCAGTAGTATAACCGCCGGGACAGGGGTGCATACGCAGTATTTT,CASSITAGTGVHTQYF
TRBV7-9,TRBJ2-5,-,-,TGTGCCAGCAGCTTAGGGGCAGCAGAGACCCAGTACTTC,CASSLGAAETQYF
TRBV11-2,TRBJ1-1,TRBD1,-,TGTGCCAGCAGCTTAGCCTTGGGACAGCGGGCCGCTGAAGCTTTCTTT,CASSLALGQRAAEAFF
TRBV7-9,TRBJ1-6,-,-,TGTGCCAGCAGCTTTGATGCAGGGAAACTTTCACCCCTCCACTTT,CASSFDAGKLSPLHF
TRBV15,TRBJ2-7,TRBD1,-,TGTGCCACCAGCAACAGGGGTTCGGATTACGAGCAGTACTTC,CATSNRGSDYEQYF
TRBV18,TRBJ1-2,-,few,TGTGCCAGCTCACCACCGACAGCCCCTAACTATGGCTACACCTTC,CASSPPTAPNYGYTF